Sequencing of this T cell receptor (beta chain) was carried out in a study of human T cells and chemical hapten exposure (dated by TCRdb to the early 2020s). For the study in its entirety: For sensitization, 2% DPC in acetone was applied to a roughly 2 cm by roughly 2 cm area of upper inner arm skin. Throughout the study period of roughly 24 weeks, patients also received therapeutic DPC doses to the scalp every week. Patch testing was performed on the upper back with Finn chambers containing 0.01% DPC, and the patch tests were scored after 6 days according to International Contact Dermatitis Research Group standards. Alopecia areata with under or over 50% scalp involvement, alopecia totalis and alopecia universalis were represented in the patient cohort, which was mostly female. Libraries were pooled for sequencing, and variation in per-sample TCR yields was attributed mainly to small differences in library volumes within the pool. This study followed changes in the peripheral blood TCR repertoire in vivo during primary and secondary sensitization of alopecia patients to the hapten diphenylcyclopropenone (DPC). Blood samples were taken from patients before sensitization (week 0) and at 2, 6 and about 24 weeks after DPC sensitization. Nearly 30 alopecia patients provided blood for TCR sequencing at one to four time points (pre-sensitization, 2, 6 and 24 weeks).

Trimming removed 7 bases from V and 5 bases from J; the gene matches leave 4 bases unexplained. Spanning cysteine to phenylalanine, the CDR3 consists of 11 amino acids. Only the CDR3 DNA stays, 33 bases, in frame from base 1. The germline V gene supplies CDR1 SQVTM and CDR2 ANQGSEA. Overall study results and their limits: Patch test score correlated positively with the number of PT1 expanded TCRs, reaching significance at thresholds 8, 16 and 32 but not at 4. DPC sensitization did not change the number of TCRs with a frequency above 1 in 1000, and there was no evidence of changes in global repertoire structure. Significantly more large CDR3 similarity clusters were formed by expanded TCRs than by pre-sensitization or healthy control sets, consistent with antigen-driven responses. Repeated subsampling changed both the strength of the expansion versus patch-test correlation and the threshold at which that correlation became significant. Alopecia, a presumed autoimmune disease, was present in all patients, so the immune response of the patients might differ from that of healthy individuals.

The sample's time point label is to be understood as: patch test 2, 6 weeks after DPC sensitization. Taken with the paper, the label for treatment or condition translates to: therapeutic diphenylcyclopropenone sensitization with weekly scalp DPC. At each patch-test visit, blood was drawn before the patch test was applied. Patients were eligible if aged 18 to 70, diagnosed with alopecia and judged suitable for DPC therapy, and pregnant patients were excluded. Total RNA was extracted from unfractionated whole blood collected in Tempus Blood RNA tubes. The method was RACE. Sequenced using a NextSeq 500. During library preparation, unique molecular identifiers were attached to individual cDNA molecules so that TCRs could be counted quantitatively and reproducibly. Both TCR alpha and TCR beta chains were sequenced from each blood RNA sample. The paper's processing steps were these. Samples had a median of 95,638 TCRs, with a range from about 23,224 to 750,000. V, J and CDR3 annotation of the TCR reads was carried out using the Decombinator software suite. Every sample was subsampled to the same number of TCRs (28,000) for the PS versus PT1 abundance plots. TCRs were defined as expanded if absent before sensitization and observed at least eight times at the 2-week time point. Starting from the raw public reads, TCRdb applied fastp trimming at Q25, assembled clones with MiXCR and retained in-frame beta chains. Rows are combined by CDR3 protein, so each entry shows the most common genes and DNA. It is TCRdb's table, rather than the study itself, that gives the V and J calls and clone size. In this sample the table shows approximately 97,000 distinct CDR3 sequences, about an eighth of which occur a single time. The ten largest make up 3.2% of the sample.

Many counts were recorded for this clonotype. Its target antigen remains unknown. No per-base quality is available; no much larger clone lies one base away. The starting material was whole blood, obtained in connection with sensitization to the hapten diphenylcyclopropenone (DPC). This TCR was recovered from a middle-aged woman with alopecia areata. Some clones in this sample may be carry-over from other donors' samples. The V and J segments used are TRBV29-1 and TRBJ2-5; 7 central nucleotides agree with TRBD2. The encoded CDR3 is CSAWEGETQYF. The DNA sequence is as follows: TGCAGCGCCTGGGAGGGCGAGACCCAGTACTTC.